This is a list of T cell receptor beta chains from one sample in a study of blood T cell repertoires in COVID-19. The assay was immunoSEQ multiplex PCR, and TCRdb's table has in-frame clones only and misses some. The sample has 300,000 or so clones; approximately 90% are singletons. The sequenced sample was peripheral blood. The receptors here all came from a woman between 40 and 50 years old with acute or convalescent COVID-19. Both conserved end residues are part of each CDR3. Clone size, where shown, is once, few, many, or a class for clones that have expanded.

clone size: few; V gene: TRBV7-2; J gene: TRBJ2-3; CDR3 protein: CASSLAELAGGRVYF
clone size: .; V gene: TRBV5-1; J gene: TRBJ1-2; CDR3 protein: CASSLGWTGGKSYGYTF
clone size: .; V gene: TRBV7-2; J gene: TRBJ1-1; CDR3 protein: CASSLSRQGAKNTEAFF
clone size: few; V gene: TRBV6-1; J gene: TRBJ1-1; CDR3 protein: CASSEPLNRDTEAFF
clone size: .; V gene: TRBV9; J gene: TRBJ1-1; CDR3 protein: CASITINLRRPNTEAFF
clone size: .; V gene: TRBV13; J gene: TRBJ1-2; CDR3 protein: CASSYGARGRALNYGYTF
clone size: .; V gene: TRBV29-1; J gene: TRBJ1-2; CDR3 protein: CSVAMTGRNYGYTF
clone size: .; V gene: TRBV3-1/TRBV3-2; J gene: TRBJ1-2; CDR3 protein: CASSQVNSGTAYGYTF
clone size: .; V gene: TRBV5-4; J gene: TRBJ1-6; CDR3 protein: CASSFDRGSLHF
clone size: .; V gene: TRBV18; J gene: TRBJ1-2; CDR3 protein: CASSPEGVAGGYTF
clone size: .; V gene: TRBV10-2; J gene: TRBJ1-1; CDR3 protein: CASLQGNTEAFF
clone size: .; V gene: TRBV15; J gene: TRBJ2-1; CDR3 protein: CATSSTSGLYNEQFF
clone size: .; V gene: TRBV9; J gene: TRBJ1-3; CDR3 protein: CASSGDIWFPGNTIYF
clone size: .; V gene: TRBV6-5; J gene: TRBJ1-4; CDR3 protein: CASRQGNNEKLFF
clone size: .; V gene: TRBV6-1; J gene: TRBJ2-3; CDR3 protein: CASSERPGQADTQYF
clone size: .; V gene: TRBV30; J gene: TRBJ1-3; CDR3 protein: CAWSGVSGTGDSTIYF
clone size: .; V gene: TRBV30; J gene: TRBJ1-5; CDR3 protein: CAWSPDRDNQPQHF
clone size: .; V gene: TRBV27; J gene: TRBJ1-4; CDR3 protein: CASSLRGIATNEKLFF
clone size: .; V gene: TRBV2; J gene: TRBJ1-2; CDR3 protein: CASKGQGARGGGYTF
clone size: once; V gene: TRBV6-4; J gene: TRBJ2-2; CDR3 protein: CASPRVLTSGGALDTGELFF
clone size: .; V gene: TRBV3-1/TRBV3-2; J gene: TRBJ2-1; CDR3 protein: CASSQVLAGDNEQFF
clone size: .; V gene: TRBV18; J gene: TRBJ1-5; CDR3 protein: CASSPENQPQHF
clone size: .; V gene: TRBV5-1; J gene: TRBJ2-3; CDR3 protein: CATGRGTSTDTQYF
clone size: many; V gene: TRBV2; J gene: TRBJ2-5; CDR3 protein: CASDLTGSVETQYF